A few counts support the clone carrying this T cell receptor (beta chain). Profiling relied on immunoSEQ multiplex PCR, and the TCRdb table lists in-frame clones only, not all of them. Found here are some 140,000 clones, approximately 84% of them singletons; the top ten hold about a sixth. The source of the sample is a study of blood T cell repertoires in COVID-19. Sequencing used peripheral blood. The TCR was taken from a woman of 80 years or more with acute or convalescent COVID-19.

For the CDR3, the DNA is TGTGCCAGCAGCGCAGCCGTGCGTAACAGTTCACCCCTCCACTTT. Translated: CASSAAVRNSSPLHF. The chain carries TRBV9 and TRBJ1-6; D not certain. V was trimmed by 3 bases and J by 9 bases, leaving 16 bases between them. The germline CDR1 and CDR2 sequences are SGDLS and YYNGEE. The CDR3 is 15 amino acids.